The T cell receptor (beta chain) described here comes from a study of cytomegalovirus exposure and HLA in healthy donors. General study points: A later analysis found common viral pathogens apparently linked to several of the most significant clusters. Later on, an analysis tied roughly 17,000 TCR beta sequences to HLA alleles at 0.05 false discovery rate.

V lost 8 bases, J lost 5 bases, and 13 bases lay in between. This CDR3 spans 14 amino acids. CDR1 is KGHSH and CDR2 is LQKENI in the germline V gene. As regards this clone: Its antigen remains unidentified.

Amplification used 60 Vbeta primers and 13 Jbeta primers. Produced via immunoSEQ multiplex PCR; TCRdb's table is partial and in-frame only. The sample holds roughly 120,000 clones, over 65% seen once. The chain has TRBV18 and TRBJ1-6, with D unresolved. The TCR originated in a man in his fifties or sixties in good health and CMV-seronegative. The sequenced sample consisted of PBMCs. The CDR3 spells CASAQSGDNSPLHF. CDR3 DNA sequence: TGTGCCAGCGCTCAGTCCGGGGATAATTCACCCCTCCACTTT.